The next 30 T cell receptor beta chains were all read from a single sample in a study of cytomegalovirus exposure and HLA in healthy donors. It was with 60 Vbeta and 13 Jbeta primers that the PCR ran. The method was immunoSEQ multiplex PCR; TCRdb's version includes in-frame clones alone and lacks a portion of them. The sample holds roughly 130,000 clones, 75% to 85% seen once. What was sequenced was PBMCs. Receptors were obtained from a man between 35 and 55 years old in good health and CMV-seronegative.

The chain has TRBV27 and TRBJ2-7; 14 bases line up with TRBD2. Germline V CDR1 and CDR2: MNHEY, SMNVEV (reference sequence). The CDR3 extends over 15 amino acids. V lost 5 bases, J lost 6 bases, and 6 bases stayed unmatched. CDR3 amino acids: CASSPRLAGGSEQYF. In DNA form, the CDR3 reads TGTGCCAGCAGTCCTAGACTAGCGGGAGGGTCCGAGCAGTACTTC.

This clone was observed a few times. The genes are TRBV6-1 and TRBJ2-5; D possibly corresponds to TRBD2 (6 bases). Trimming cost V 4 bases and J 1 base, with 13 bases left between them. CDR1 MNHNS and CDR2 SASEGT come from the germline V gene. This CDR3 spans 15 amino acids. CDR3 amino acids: CASSGEAGSQETQYF. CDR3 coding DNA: TGTGCCAGCAGTGGGGAGGCGGGGAGCCAAGAGACCCAGTACTTC.

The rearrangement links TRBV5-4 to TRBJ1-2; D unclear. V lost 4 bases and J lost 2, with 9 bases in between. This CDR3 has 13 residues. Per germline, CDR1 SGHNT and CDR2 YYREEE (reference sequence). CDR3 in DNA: TGTGCCAGCAGCCGTGACACGAACTATGGCTACACCTTC. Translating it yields CASSRDTNYGYTF.

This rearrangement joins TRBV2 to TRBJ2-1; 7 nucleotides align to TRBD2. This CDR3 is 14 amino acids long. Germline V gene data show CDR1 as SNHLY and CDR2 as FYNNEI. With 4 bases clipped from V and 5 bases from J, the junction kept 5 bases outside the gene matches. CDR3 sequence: CASSAREADNEQFF. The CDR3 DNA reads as TGTGCCAGCAGTGCTCGGGAGGCCGACAATGAGCAGTTCTTC.

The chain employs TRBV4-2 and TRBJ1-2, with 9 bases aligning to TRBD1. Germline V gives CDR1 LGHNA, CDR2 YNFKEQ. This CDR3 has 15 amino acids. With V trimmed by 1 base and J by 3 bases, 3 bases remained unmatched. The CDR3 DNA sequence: TGTGCCAGCAGCCAAGGAAGACAGGGGGACTATGGCTACACCTTC. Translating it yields CASSQGRQGDYGYTF.

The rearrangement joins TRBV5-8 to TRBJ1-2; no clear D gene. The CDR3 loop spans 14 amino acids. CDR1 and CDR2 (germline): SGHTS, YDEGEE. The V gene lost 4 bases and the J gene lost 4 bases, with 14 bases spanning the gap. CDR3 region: CASSPPEGAYGYTF. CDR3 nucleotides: TGTGCCAGCAGCCCCCCGGAGGGAGCCTATGGCTACACCTTC.

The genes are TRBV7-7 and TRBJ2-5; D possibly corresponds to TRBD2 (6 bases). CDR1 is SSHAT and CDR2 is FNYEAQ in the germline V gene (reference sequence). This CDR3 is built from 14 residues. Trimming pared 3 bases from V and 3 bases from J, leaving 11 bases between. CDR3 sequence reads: CASSFGIAEETQYF. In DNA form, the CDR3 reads TGTGCCAGCAGCTTCGGGATAGCGGAAGAGACCCAGTACTTC.

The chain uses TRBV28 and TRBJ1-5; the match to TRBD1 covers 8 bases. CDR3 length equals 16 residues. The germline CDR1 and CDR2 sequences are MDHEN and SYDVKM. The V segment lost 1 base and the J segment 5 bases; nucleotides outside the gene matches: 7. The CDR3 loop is CASSLLTGARDQPQHF. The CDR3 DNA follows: TGTGCCAGCAGTTTATTGACAGGGGCGCGGGATCAGCCCCAGCATTTT.

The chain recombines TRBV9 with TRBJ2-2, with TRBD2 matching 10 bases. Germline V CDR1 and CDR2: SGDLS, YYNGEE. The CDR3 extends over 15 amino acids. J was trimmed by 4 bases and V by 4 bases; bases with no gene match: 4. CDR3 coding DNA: TGTGCCAGCAGCACAGGGACTAGCGTCACCGGGGAGCTGTTTTTT. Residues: CASSTGTSVTGELFF.

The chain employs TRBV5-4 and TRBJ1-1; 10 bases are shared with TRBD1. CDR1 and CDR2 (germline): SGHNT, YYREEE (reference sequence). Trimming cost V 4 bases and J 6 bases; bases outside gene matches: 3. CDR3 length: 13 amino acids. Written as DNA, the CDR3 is TGTGCCAGCAGCCGGGACAGGGGCGCTGAAGCTTTCTTT. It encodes CASSRDRGAEAFF.

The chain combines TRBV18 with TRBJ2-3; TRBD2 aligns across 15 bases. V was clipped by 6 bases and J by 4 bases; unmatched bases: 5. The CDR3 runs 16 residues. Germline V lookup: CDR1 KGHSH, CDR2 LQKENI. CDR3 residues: CASSRRTSGGADTQYF. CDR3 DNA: TGTGCCAGCTCGCGACGGACTAGCGGGGGGGCAGATACGCAGTATTTT.

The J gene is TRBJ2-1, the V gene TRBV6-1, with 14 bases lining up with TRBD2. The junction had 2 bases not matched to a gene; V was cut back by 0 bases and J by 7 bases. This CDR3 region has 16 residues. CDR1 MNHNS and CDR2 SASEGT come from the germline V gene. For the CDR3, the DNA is TGTGCCAGCAGTGAAGCCGGGACTAGCGGGAGTAATGAGCAGTTCTTC. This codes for CASSEAGTSGSNEQFF.

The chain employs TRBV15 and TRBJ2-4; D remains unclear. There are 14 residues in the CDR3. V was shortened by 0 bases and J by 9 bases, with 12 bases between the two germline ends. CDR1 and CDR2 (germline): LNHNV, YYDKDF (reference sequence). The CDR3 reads CATSREGTNFIQYF. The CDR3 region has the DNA TGTGCCACCAGCAGAGAGGGTACTAATTTCATTCAGTACTTC.

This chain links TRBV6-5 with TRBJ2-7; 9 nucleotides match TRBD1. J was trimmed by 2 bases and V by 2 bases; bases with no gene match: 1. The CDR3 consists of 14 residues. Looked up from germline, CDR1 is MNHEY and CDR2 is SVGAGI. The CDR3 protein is CASSYRTGAYEQYF. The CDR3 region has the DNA TGTGCCAGCAGTTACAGGACAGGGGCCTACGAGCAGTACTTC.

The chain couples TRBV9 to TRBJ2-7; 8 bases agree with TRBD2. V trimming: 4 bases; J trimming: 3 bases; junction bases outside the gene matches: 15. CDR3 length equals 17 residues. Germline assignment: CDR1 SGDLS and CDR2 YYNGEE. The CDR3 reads CASSRTSRSGKGYEQYF. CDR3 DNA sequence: TGTGCCAGCAGCCGAACCTCTCGTAGCGGGAAAGGCTACGAGCAGTACTTC.

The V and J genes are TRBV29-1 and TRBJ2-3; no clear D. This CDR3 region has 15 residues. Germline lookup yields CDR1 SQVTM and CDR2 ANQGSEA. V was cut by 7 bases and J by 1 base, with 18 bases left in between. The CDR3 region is CSASPEERGTDTQYF. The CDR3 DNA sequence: TGCAGCGCATCCCCCGAGGAACGGGGCACAGATACGCAGTATTTT.

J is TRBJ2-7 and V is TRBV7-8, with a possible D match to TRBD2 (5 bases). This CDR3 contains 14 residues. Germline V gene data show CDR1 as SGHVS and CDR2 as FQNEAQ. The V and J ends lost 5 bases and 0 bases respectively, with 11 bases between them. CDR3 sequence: CASSAMSGSYEQYF. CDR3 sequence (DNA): TGTGCCAGCAGCGCTATGAGCGGCTCCTACGAGCAGTACTTC.

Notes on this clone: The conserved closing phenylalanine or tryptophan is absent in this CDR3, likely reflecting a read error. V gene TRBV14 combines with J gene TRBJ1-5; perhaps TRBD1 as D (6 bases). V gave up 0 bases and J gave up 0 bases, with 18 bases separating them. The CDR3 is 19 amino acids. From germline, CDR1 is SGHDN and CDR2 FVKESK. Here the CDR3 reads CASSQDCPGTRYSNQPQHV. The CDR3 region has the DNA TGTGCCAGCAGCCAAGACTGTCCCGGGACAAGATATAGCAATCAGCCCCAGCATGTT.

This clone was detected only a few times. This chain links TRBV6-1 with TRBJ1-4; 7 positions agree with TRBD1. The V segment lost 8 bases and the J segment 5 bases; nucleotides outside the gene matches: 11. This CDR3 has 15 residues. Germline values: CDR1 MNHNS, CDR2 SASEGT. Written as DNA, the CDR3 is TGTGCCAGCTGGGACAGCAGCCTTTTAAATGAAAAACTGTTTTTT. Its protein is CASWDSSLLNEKLFF.

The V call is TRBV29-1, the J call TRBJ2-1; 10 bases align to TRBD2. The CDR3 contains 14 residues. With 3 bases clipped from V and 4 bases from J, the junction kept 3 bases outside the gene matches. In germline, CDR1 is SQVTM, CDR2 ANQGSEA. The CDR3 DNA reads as TGCAGCGTTGAGGGTAGCGGGGGGTACAATGAGCAGTTCTTC. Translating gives CSVEGSGGYNEQFF.

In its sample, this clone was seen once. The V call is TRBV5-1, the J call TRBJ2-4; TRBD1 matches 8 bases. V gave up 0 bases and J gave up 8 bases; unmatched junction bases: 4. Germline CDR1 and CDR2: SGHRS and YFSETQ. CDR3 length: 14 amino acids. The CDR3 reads CASSLGQGADIQYF. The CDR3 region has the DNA TGCGCCAGCAGCTTGGGGCAGGGGGCGGACATTCAGTACTTC.

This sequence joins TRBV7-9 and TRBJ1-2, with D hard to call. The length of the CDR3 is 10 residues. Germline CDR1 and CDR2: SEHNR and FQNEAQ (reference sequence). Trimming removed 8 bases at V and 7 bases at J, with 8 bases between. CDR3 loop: CASSGVGYTF. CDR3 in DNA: TGTGCCAGCTCAGGCGTTGGCTACACCTTC.

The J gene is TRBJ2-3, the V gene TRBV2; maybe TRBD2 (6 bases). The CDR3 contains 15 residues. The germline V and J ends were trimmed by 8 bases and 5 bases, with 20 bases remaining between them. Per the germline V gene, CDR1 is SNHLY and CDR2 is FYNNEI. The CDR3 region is CASALGLTRGDTQYF. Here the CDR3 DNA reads TGTGCCAGCGCGCTAGGACTTACGCGGGGAGATACGCAGTATTTT.

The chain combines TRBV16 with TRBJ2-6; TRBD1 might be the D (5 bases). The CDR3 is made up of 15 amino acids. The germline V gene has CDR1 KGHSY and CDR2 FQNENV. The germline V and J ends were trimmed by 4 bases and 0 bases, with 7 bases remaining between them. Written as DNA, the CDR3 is TGTGCCAGCAGCCGACAGTTCTCTGGGGCCAACGTCCTGACTTTC. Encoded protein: CASSRQFSGANVLTF.

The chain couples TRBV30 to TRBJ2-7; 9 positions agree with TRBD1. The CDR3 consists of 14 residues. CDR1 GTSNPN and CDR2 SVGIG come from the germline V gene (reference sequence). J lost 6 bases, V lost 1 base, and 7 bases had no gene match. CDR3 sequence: CAWSARDRDGEQYF. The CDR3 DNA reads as TGTGCCTGGAGTGCCCGGGACAGGGATGGCGAGCAGTACTTC.

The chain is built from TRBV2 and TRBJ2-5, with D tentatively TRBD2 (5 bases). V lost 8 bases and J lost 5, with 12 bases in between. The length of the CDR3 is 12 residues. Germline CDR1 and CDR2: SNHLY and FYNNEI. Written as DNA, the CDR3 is TGTGCCAGCTTACAAAGAGGGGAGACCCAGTACTTC. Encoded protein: CASLQRGETQYF.

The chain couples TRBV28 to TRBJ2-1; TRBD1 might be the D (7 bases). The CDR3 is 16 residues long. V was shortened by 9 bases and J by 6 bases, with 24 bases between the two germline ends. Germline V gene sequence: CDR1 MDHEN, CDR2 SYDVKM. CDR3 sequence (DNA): TGTGCCAGTCTTGTCGGGGGACAGCCCGGGGCCAATGAGCAGTTCTTC. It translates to CASLVGGQPGANEQFF.

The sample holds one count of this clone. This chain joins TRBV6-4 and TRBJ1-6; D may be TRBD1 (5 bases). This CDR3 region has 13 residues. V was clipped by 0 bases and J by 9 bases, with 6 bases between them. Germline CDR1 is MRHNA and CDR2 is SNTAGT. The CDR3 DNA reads TGTGCCAGCAGTGACTCGGGGGGTTCACCCCTCCACTTT. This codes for CASSDSGGSPLHF.

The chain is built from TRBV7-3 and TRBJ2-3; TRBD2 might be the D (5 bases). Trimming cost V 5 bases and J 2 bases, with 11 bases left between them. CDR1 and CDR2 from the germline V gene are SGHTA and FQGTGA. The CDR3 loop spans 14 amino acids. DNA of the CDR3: TGTGCCAGCAGCCCCGGACTTTCCACAGATACGCAGTATTTT. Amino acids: CASSPGLSTDTQYF. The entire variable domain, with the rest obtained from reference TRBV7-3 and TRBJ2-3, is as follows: GAGVSQTPSNKVTEKGKYVELRCDPISGHTALYWYRQSLGQGPEFLIYFQGTGAADDSGLPNDRFFAVRPEGSVSTLKIQRTERGDSAVYLCASSPGLSTDTQYFGPGTRLTVL.

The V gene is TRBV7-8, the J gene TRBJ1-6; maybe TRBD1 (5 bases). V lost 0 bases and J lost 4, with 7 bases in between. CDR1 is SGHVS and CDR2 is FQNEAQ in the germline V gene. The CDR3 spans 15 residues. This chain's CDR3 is CASSLARQYNSPLHF. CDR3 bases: TGTGCCAGCAGCTTAGCGAGACAGTATAATTCACCCCTCCACTTT.